Following are 8 T cell receptor beta chains from one sample sequenced in a study of T-cell memory formation after mild COVID-19. TCRdb fed the 5' RACE reads into MiXCR, producing one record per CDR3 protein. The sample includes some 200,000 distinct CDR3 sequences, about 21% of them seen just once. The sequenced material came from PBMCs or a T cell subset sorted from them (not recorded which). The receptors derive from an adult woman who had mild COVID-19 (a few samples of this study predate the infection). Cell type and time point are not known.

The chain uses TRBV2 and TRBJ2-1; perhaps TRBD2 as D (5 bases). V was trimmed by 0 bases and J by 6 bases, leaving 24 bases between them. CDR3 length: 19 amino acids. Germline CDR1 reads SNHLY; CDR2 reads FYNNEI. The DNA for the CDR3 is TGTGCCAGCAGTGAAGCGCTTCTAGCCGCCGACCCAAGGGCCAATGAGCAGTTCTTC. It specifies CASSEALLAADPRANEQFF.

This clonotype was seen a few times. The rearrangement joins TRBV7-9 to TRBJ2-1; TRBD1 is a possible D gene (5 bases). The germline V gene has CDR1 SEHNR and CDR2 FQNEAQ (reference sequence). V dropped 1 base and J dropped 4 bases, with 11 bases sitting between them. The CDR3 has 15 amino acids. The CDR3 region has the DNA TGTGCCAGCAGCTTAGTAGTTGGGGCATACAATGAGCAGTTCTTC. Translation gives CASSLVVGAYNEQFF.

V is TRBV23-1 and J is TRBJ1-1; D is possibly TRBD1 (5 bases). TRBV23-1 is treated as an ORF (open reading frame) with a function not yet certain. Trimming left V 3 bases short and J 5 bases short, with 19 bases between. This CDR3 has 16 amino acids. CDR3 amino acids: CASSHFWAGRRTEAFF. The CDR3 nucleotides are TGCGCCAGCAGTCATTTCTGGGCAGGGAGGAGGACTGAAGCTTTCTTT.

The sample holds many counts of this clonotype. The chain joins TRBV7-8 to TRBJ2-1; 7 positions agree with TRBD2. This CDR3 has 14 amino acids. V lost 3 bases, J lost 2 bases, and 1 base stayed unmatched. Per germline, CDR1 SGHVS and CDR2 FQNEAQ. The CDR3 nucleotides are TGTGCCAGCAGCTTTGGGACTACCTACAATGAGCAGTTCTTC. Translated: CASSFGTTYNEQFF. Full variable domain (missing parts from reference TRBV7-8 and TRBJ2-1): GAGVSQSPRYKVAKRGQDVALRCDPISGHVSLFWYQQALGQGPEFLTYFQNEAQLDKSGLPSDRFFAERPEGSVSTLKIQRTQQEDSAVYLCASSFGTTYNEQFFGPGTRLTVL.

This clonotype has a handful of counts. The V call is TRBV25-1, the J call TRBJ1-4, with D unresolved. Per the germline V gene, CDR1 is MGHDK and CDR2 is SYGVNS. This CDR3 has 12 amino acids. V lost 3 bases, J lost 8 bases, and 7 bases lay in between. The CDR3 here is CASSDGGEKLFF. In DNA, the CDR3 is TGTGCCAGCAGTGATGGTGGGGAAAAACTGTTTTTT.

CDR3 DNA: TGTGCCAGCAGTTTACTGGGGACAGGCAATCAGCCCCAGCATTTT. It translates to CASSLLGTGNQPQHF. The chain is built from TRBV27 and TRBJ1-5, with TRBD1 matching 7 bases. The CDR3 runs 15 residues. Germline V lookup: CDR1 MNHEY, CDR2 SMNVEV (reference sequence). The V segment lost 2 bases and the J segment 2 bases; nucleotides outside the gene matches: 3.

The chain carries TRBV4-3 and TRBJ2-1, with TRBD2 identical over 7 bases. The V segment lost 3 bases and the J segment 3 bases; nucleotides outside the gene matches: 5. The CDR3 extends over 15 amino acids. CDR1 is LGHNA and CDR2 is YSLEER in the germline V gene. CDR3 nucleotides: TGCGCCAGCAGCCAGGAAGCGGGGCTCTACAATGAGCAGTTCTTC. Amino acids: CASSQEAGLYNEQFF.

The rearrangement joins TRBV2 to TRBJ1-1, with 8 bases that match TRBD1. Germline V CDR1 and CDR2: SNHLY, FYNNEI. This CDR3 region has 18 residues. The V gene end was trimmed by 1 base and the J gene end by 1 base; junction bases not matched to a gene: 11. The CDR3 bases are TGTGCCAGCAGTGAAGACCCCGGGACAGGATGGTGGAACACTGAAGCTTTCTTT. The encoded protein is CASSEDPGTGWWNTEAFF.